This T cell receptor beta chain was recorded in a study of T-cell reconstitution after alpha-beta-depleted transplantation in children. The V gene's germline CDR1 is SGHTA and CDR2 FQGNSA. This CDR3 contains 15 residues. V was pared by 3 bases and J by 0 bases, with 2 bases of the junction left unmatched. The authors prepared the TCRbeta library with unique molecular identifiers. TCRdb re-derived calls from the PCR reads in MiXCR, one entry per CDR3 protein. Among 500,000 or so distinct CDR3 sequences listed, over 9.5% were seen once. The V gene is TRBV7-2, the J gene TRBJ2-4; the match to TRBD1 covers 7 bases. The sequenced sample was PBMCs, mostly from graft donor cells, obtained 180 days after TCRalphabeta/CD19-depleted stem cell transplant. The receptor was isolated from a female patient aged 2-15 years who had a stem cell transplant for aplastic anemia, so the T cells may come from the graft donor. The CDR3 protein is CASSFTGVAKNIQYF. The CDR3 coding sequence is TGTGCCAGCAGCTTTACAGGGGTAGCCAAAAACATTCAGTACTTC.